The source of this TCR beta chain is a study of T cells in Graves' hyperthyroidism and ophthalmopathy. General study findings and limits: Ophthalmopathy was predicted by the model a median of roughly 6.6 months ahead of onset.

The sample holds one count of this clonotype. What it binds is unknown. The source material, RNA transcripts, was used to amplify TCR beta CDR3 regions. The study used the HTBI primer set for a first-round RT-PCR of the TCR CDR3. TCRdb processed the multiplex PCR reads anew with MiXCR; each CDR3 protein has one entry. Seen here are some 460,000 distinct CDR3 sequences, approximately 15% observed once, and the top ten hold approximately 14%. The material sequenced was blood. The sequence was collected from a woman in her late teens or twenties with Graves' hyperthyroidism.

The CDR3 loop reads CSAMPGTAREQYF. DNA of the CDR3: TGCAGTGCTATGCCCGGGACAGCACGCGAGCAGTACTTC. The chain combines TRBV20-1 with TRBJ2-7; 7 nucleotides line up with TRBD1. This CDR3 comprises 13 residues. Unmatched junction bases numbered 9, after V lost 4 bases and J lost 6 bases. Germline V gene data show CDR1 as DFQATT and CDR2 as SNEGSKA (reference sequence).